The 19 T cell receptor beta chains given below trace back to one sample, sequenced in a study of regulatory T cells in long-lasting Graves disease. Time point indicated: newly diagnosed GD, antithyroid drugs for less than 3 months. Scientists built the TCR library using RNA that was extracted from PBMCs. Arm-PCR of CDR3 regions with iRepertoire HTBI primers generated TCR beta libraries. One entry per CDR3 protein results from TCRdb running MiXCR on the multiplex PCR reads. Here the sample spans 360,000 or so distinct CDR3 sequences, approximately 15% being singletons. This sample was also put to use in a study of T cells in Graves' hyperthyroidism and ophthalmopathy.

Material: peripheral blood mononuclear cells (PBMCs), obtained at new diagnosis, from a patient treated with antithyroid drugs. Receptors originate from a man in his forties with Graves disease.

The chain couples TRBV14 to TRBJ2-7; maybe TRBD2 (6 bases). The CDR3 consists of 13 residues. Germline V lookup: CDR1 SGHDN, CDR2 FVKESK. Deletions cut 3 bases from V and 2 bases from J, with 8 bases between. CDR3 sequence reads: CASSHRLAYEQYF. The DNA of the CDR3 is TGTGCCAGCAGCCACCGACTAGCCTACGAGCAGTACTTC.

On this clonotype itself: This may be a read error: a much more frequent sequence differs by one nucleotide. CDR3 residues: CASSPGLVSYEQFF. CDR3 bases: TGTGCCAGCAGCCCCGGACTAGTCTCCTACGAGCAGTTCTTC. The chain has TRBV7-2 and TRBJ2-1; TRBD2 agrees at 7 bases. J was trimmed by 10 bases and V by 5 bases; bases with no gene match: 11. The CDR3 length is 14 residues. Looked up from germline, CDR1 is SGHTA and CDR2 is FQGNSA.

The DNA of the CDR3 is TGTGCCAGCAGCTTGATGGACATGACGCAGTATTTT. Translation gives CASSLMDMTQYF. The chain couples TRBV5-6 to TRBJ2-3; tentative D call: TRBD1 (5 bases). CDR1 is SGHDT and CDR2 is YYEEEE in the germline V gene. This CDR3 is 12 amino acids long. V was clipped by 1 base and J by 9 bases, with 9 bases between them.

This clonotype was observed many times. The gene calls are TRBV20-1 and TRBJ2-7; 7 bases line up with TRBD1. The CDR3 covers 13 residues. Germline V gives CDR1 DFQATT, CDR2 SNEGSKA (reference sequence). With 3 bases clipped from V and 3 bases from J, the junction kept 5 bases outside the gene matches. The CDR3 DNA follows: TGCAGTGCTAGGGAAGGGGGCCTCTACGAGCAGTACTTC. Residues: CSAREGGLYEQYF.

This clonotype was detected only a few times. The J gene is TRBJ1-4, the V gene TRBV4-2; no reliable D call. The CDR3 length is 15 residues. Between the trimmed V and J ends, which lost 2 bases and 6 bases, there was a span of 13 bases. Germline values: CDR1 LGHNA, CDR2 YNFKEQ. The DNA of the CDR3 is TGTGCCAGCAGCCAACGGCCGGTTATGGATGAAAAACTGTTTTTT. Residues: CASSQRPVMDEKLFF.

V gene TRBV5-1 combines with J gene TRBJ2-7, with D possibly being TRBD1 (6 bases). V lost 4 bases and J lost 5, with 16 bases in between. Germline CDR1 and CDR2: SGHRS and YFSETQ. The CDR3 length is 14 residues. The CDR3: CASSPSTGPHEQYF. CDR3 coding DNA: TGCGCCAGCAGCCCGTCGACAGGCCCCCACGAGCAGTACTTC. The whole variable domain, remainder taken from reference TRBV5-1 and TRBJ2-7, is KAGVTQTPRYLIKTRGQQVTLSCSPISGHRSVSWYQQTPGQGLQFLFEYFSETQRNKGNFPGRFSGRQFSNSRSEMNVSTLELGDSALYLCASSPSTGPHEQYFGPGTRLTVT.

The rearrangement uses TRBV7-9 and TRBJ1-1, with D unclear. Germline-derived CDR1 and CDR2 are SEHNR and FQNEAQ (reference sequence). V shed 4 bases and J shed 7 bases, with 22 bases lying between them. The CDR3 extends over 16 amino acids. As DNA, the CDR3 is TGTGCCAGCAGCTCCCGCACCCCGGCCCACCCGAATGAAGCTTTCTTT. Protein product: CASSSRTPAHPNEAFF.

This clonotype was found many times. This chain connects TRBV7-2 to TRBJ1-2; D is ambiguous. CDR1 is SGHTA and CDR2 is FQGNSA in the germline V gene. Trimming took off 2 bases at V and 4 bases at J, with 11 bases between the two ends. The CDR3 totals 14 residues. Here the CDR3 reads CASSLRRAIYGYTF. CDR3 nucleotides: TGTGCCAGCAGCTTACGACGGGCCATCTATGGCTACACCTTC.

A note on this clonotype: Likely a read error: the CDR3 ends without its conserved phenylalanine or tryptophan. The DNA is omitted, as the CDR3 cannot be located on it reliably, and the CDR3 follows TCRdb's listing. The chain links TRBV11-3 to TRBJ1-2. Germline V CDR1 and CDR2: SGHNT, YENEEA. The CDR3 has 12 residues if both end residues are counted. This CDR3 reads CASSFGRETPEL.

As for this clonotype: With a much larger clone just one base away, this may be a read error. This chain connects TRBV2 to TRBJ1-5, with 7 nucleotides matching TRBD1. The CDR3 runs to 15 residues. CDR1 and CDR2 (germline): SNHLY, FYNNEI. The CDR3 nucleotides read TGTGTCACCTCGGACAGGTCGGGGGAGAATCAGCCCCAGCATTTT. Encoded protein: CVTSDRSGENQPQHF.

This clonotype has only a few counts. The chain has TRBV11-2 and TRBJ2-7, with 9 nucleotides matching TRBD2. With V trimmed by 5 bases and J by 4 bases, 9 bases remained unmatched. CDR1 is SGHAT and CDR2 is FQNNGV in the germline V gene. The CDR3 contains 15 residues. CDR3 protein: CASSPYRAGGYEQYF. In DNA, the CDR3 is TGTGCCAGCAGCCCCTACCGGGCGGGGGGGTACGAGCAGTACTTC.

On this clonotype itself: This probably arose from a read error, given a far larger clone one base away. The CDR3 sequence is CASSLGGLAGFRPYEQFF. The CDR3 DNA sequence: TGTGCCAGCAGCTTAGGGGGACTAGCGGGATTCCGACCCTACGAGCAGTTCTTC. The chain joins TRBV7-6 to TRBJ2-1; 13 bases agree with TRBD2. V shed 1 base, J shed 10 bases, and the junction held 13 bases outside the gene matches. In germline, CDR1 is SGHVS, CDR2 FNYEAQ. The CDR3 extends over 18 amino acids.

This clonotype was detected many times. The chain carries TRBV20-1 and TRBJ2-1; 10 bases are a match to TRBD2. Germline V gives CDR1 DFQATT, CDR2 SNEGSKA (reference sequence). V was pared by 1 base and J by 7 bases, with 16 bases of the junction left unmatched. The CDR3 has 18 amino acids. The CDR3 loop reads CSARVSGDSGGTLNEQFF. In nucleotides, the CDR3 is TGCAGTGCTAGAGTATCGGGGGATAGCGGGGGGACTTTGAATGAGCAGTTCTTC.

This rearrangement joins TRBV7-9 to TRBJ2-7; perhaps TRBD1 as D (6 bases). Trimming shortened V by 5 bases and J by 6 bases, and 17 bases separated the two germline ends. This CDR3 has 14 amino acids. Germline-derived CDR1 and CDR2 are SEHNR and FQNEAQ (reference sequence). The CDR3 DNA reads as TGTGCCAGCAGCCGACAGGTCAGGGCGGGCGAGCAGTACTTC. Translated: CASSRQVRAGEQYF.

Ten or more counts support this clonotype. J is TRBJ2-7 and V is TRBV10-3; 7 bases are shared with TRBD2. Unmatched junction bases numbered 1, after V lost 6 bases and J lost 2 bases. The CDR3 sequence is 12 residues long. The germline V gene encodes CDR1 ENHRY and CDR2 SYGVKD. This CDR3 reads CAISGTTYEQYF. CDR3 bases: TGTGCCATCAGCGGGACTACCTACGAGCAGTACTTC.

CDR3 coding DNA: TGCGCCAGCAGCCAAGCCCCCCGGGGACGCGAGCAGTACTTC. It specifies CASSQAPRGREQYF. The chain joins TRBV4-1 to TRBJ2-7; D may be TRBD1 or TRBD2 (5 bases each). The CDR3 is made up of 14 amino acids. Looked up from germline, CDR1 is MGHRA and CDR2 is YSYEKL. The germline V and J ends were trimmed by 1 base and 6 bases, with 13 bases remaining between them.

The gene calls are TRBV20-1 and TRBJ2-1; no firm D call. Trimming stripped 3 bases from V and 6 bases from J, with 12 bases between. Germline CDR1 and CDR2: DFQATT and SNEGSKA (reference sequence). The CDR3 sequence is 13 residues long. The CDR3 sequence is CSASSGHGNEQFF. DNA of the CDR3: TGCAGTGCTAGCTCAGGTCATGGCAATGAGCAGTTCTTC.

This clonotype was counted ten times or more. The V gene is TRBV6-2 or TRBV6-3, the J gene TRBJ2-7, with 9 bases aligning to TRBD1. The CDR3 has 15 residues. The V gene end was trimmed by 5 bases and the J gene end by 1 base; junction bases not matched to a gene: 6. Germline assignment: CDR1 MNHEY and CDR2 SVGEGT. The CDR3 DNA sequence: TGTGCCAGCAGTATCACGGGACAGGGTTCCTACGAGCAGTACTTC. Residues: CASSITGQGSYEQYF.

This clonotype was observed at least ten times. V usage is TRBV28 and J usage is TRBJ2-2; the D is unclear. The CDR3 totals 14 residues. Looked up from germline, CDR1 is MDHEN and CDR2 is SYDVKM. V lost 5 bases and J 5 bases, leaving 12 bases between the germline ends. The CDR3 bases are TGTGCCAGCAGTCCCCCAATAACGACCGGGGAGCTGTTTTTT. Translated, it gives CASSPPITTGELFF.